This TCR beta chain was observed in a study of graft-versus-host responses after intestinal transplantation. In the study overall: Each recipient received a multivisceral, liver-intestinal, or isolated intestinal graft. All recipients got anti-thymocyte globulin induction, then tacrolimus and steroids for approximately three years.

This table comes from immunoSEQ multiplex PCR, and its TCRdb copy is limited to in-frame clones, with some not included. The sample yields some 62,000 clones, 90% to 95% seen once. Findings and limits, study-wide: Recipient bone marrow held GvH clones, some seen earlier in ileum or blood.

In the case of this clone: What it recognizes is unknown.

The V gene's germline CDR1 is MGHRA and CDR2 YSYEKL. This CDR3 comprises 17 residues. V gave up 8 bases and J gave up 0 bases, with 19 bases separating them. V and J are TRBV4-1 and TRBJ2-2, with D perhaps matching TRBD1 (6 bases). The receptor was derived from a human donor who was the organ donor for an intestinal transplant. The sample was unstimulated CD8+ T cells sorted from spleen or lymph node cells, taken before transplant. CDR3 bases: TGCGCCAGCGCGTCACCGACCGGGACACCGAACACCGGGGAGCTGTTTTTT. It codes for CASASPTGTPNTGELFF.